This T cell receptor (beta chain) was retrieved from a study of vaccination effects on CD4 cells after COVID-19. Study conclusions and caveats: Only a few convalescent patients and no early post-infection timepoints featured in the study.

With the ViraFEST assay, the study expanded antigen-specific CD4+ T cells using viral peptide pools, then sequenced them. Scientists isolated CD4+ T cells after a roughly 9-day culture period ended. Negative nucleocapsid antibody tests before and after vaccination confirmed no previous SARS-CoV-2 infection. Repertoires were generated with immunoSEQ multiplex PCR, while TCRdb's copy carries only in-frame clones and drops some. Of roughly 14,000 clones in the sample, about 80% were seen once. As regards this clone: Its antigen is not identified.

This clonotype was obtained from a human donor who received a COVID-19 vaccine. The source was CD4+ T cells from PBMCs cultured with HCoV-229E spike peptides, collected before COVID-19 vaccination.

This CDR3 is CASSYLSRGQAFF. The CDR3, as DNA: TGTGCCAGCAGTTACTTGTCCAGGGGCCAAGCTTTCTTT. The V call is TRBV6-5, the J call TRBJ1-1, with D possibly matching TRBD1 (6 bases). Deletions cut 1 base from V and 9 bases from J, with 12 bases between. CDR3 length: 13 residues. Germline-derived CDR1 and CDR2 are MNHEY and SVGAGI.